In this sample, the clone carrying this TCR beta chain turned up a few times. This sample stems from a study of human T cells and chemical hapten exposure. Time point in this sample: healthy volunteer bleed at 2 weeks. Blood, whole and unfractionated, served as the source for total RNA extraction. TCRdb independently ran MiXCR on the RACE reads; one entry per CDR3 protein. The sample shows around 130,000 distinct CDR3 sequences, approximately 9% of them seen only once. Germline V gene sequence: CDR1 SGHTA, CDR2 FQGNSA. V was pared by 1 base and J by 4 bases, with 4 bases of the junction left unmatched. The CDR3 has 15 amino acids.

The receptor was isolated from a male donor in good health. Some clones in this sample may be carry-over from other donors' samples. V usage is TRBV7-2 and J usage is TRBJ1-5; 7 bases align to TRBD1. The sample comprised whole blood. The CDR3 loop is CASSLDGTENQPQHF. CDR3 DNA: TGTGCCAGCAGCTTAGATGGGACAGAGAATCAGCCCCAGCATTTT.